The 24 T cell receptor beta chains listed next were all sequenced from one sample in a study of T-cell reconstitution after alpha-beta-depleted transplantation in children. As it was prepared, the TCRbeta library received unique molecular identifiers. TCRdb ran MiXCR on the PCR reads and lists one entry per CDR3 protein. The data contain hundreds of thousands of distinct CDR3 sequences, over 15% of them singletons. The sequenced sample was PBMCs from the stem cell graft donor, obtained from the stem cell graft. The receptors were sampled from a human donor who donated a stem cell graft to a child with acute myeloid leukemia.

This rearrangement joins TRBV5-5 to TRBJ1-1; D is undetermined. The ends were cut back, 0 bases at V and 1 base at J, with 7 bases in the middle. Germline-derived CDR1 and CDR2 are SGHKS and YYEKEE (reference sequence). This CDR3 region has 14 residues. CDR3 sequence (DNA): TGTGCCAGCAGCTTGGACAGCCCGAACACTGAAGCTTTCTTT. Translation gives CASSLDSPNTEAFF.

The chain uses TRBV27 and TRBJ1-2; a possible D gene is TRBD1 (5 bases). V shed 1 base and J shed 2 bases, with 8 bases lying between them. Germline lookup yields CDR1 MNHEY and CDR2 SMNVEV (reference sequence). The CDR3 runs 14 residues. The CDR3 DNA reads TGTGCCAGCAGTTTATTAAAGGGGAACTATGGCTACACCTTC. Protein: CASSLLKGNYGYTF.

This clonotype has only a few counts. In DNA, the CDR3 is TGTGCCAGCAGAAATGGGCGAAGCTCCTATAATTCACCCCTCCACTTT. Translation: CASRNGRSSYNSPLHF. The chain joins TRBV6-1 to TRBJ1-6; no clear D gene. CDR1 MNHNS and CDR2 SASEGT come from the germline V gene. The V end was cut by 6 bases, the J end by 0 bases, with 12 bases between. This CDR3 spans 16 amino acids.

The chain employs TRBV7-9 and TRBJ1-1; no definite D call. The germline CDR1 and CDR2 sequences are SEHNR and FQNEAQ (reference sequence). The CDR3 covers 15 residues. Deletions cut 5 bases from V and 1 base from J, with 14 bases between. Here the CDR3 reads CASSPPNGRNTEAFF. CDR3 DNA: TGTGCCAGCAGCCCCCCTAACGGGAGGAACACTGAAGCTTTCTTT.

About this clonotype itself: A much larger clone sits a single nucleotide away, making a read error possible. J is TRBJ2-1 and V is TRBV20-1; tentatively, D is TRBD2 (5 bases). Per the germline V gene, CDR1 is DFQATT and CDR2 is SNEGSKA (reference sequence). This CDR3 region has 15 residues. The CDR3: CCASKAGSSYNEQFF. DNA of the CDR3: TGCTGTGCTAGTAAGGCTGGGAGCTCCTACAATGAGCAGTTCTTC.

The sample holds a few counts of this clonotype. The chain couples TRBV7-2 to TRBJ1-1; a possible D gene is TRBD1 (5 bases). The CDR3 length is 16 residues. V lost 2 bases and J lost 2, with 15 bases in between. Per the germline V gene, CDR1 is SGHTA and CDR2 is FQGNSA. CDR3 protein: CASSLSHGGGNTEAFF. In nucleotides, the CDR3 is TGTGCCAGCAGCTTAAGTCATGGTGGGGGAAACACTGAAGCTTTCTTT.

The sample holds many counts of this clonotype. This chain links TRBV20-1 with TRBJ2-1; D gene ambiguous. Germline CDR1 and CDR2: DFQATT and SNEGSKA (reference sequence). V was shortened by 0 bases and J by 0 bases, with 9 bases between the two germline ends. The CDR3 length is 15 residues. This chain's CDR3 is CSARDETGSYNEQFF. The CDR3 nucleotides are TGCAGTGCTAGAGATGAGACGGGCTCCTACAATGAGCAGTTCTTC.

This clonotype was counted at least ten times. V is TRBV5-1 and J is TRBJ2-5; 7 bases are a match to TRBD1. This CDR3 is built from 17 residues. Looked up from germline, CDR1 is SGHRS and CDR2 is YFSETQ. V shed 7 bases, J shed 5 bases, and the junction held 20 bases outside the gene matches. In DNA form, the CDR3 reads TGCGCCAGCCGCAAACCACTCCCGGGACAGACAGGGGAGACCCAGTACTTC. It codes for CASRKPLPGQTGETQYF.

This clonotype was detected a few times. The chain joins TRBV30 to TRBJ2-1; D is ambiguous. The CDR3 spans 14 residues. V lost 0 bases and J lost 0, with 6 bases in between. Germline V CDR1 and CDR2: GTSNPN, SVGIG (reference sequence). The CDR3 loop is CAWSVVSSYNEQFF. In nucleotides, the CDR3 is TGTGCCTGGAGTGTTGTGAGCTCCTACAATGAGCAGTTCTTC.

V gene TRBV5-1 combines with J gene TRBJ1-6; tentative D call: TRBD1 (5 bases). The V and J ends lost 1 base and 10 bases respectively, with 12 bases between them. There are 14 residues in the CDR3. The germline V gene has CDR1 SGHRS and CDR2 YFSETQ. The CDR3 sequence: CASSLQQGRSPLHF. The CDR3 DNA reads TGCGCCAGCAGCTTGCAGCAGGGAAGATCACCCCTCCACTTT.

This clonotype was detected ten times or more. The chain joins TRBV7-2 to TRBJ1-2; D gene unclear. CDR1 and CDR2 from the germline V gene are SGHTA and FQGNSA. CDR3 length equals 15 residues. V was pared by 1 base and J by 2 bases, with 11 bases between. The CDR3 nucleotides are TGTGCCAGCAGCTTAGGTTACAGTCGAAACTATGGCTACACCTTC. Translation: CASSLGYSRNYGYTF.

The CDR3 reads CASSSLPDTSYNEQFF. CDR3 coding DNA: TGTGCCAGCAGCTCCCTCCCGGACACATCCTACAATGAGCAGTTCTTC. The gene calls are TRBV7-2 and TRBJ2-1, with TRBD1 as a possible D gene (5 bases). V was shortened by 4 bases and J by 1 base, with 14 bases between the two germline ends. Per the germline V gene, CDR1 is SGHTA and CDR2 is FQGNSA. The CDR3 consists of 16 residues.

This clonotype appeared many times. This chain connects TRBV15 to TRBJ1-6; D call uncertain. Germline assignment: CDR1 LNHNV and CDR2 YYDKDF (reference sequence). The CDR3 extends over 13 amino acids. The germline V and J ends were trimmed by 5 bases and 6 bases, with 8 bases remaining between them. CDR3: CATSPGPNSPLHF. CDR3 nucleotide sequence: TGTGCCACCAGCCCCGGGCCTAATTCACCCCTCCACTTT.

In its sample, this clonotype was seen a few times. The V gene is TRBV5-1, the J gene TRBJ1-2; D may be TRBD1 (5 bases). The CDR3 runs to 14 residues. The germline gives CDR1 SGHRS, CDR2 YFSETQ. The V end lost 3 bases, the J end lost 4 bases, and 13 bases lay between the germline ends. The CDR3 DNA is TGCGCCAGCAGCTGGGCCGACAGTTTCTATGGCTACACCTTC. It specifies CASSWADSFYGYTF.

This clonotype was seen more than once but under ten times. The gene calls are TRBV20-1 and TRBJ2-2; 7 bases fit TRBD1. This CDR3 region has 14 residues. V trimming: 6 bases; J trimming: 2 bases; junction bases outside the gene matches: 6. Looked up from germline, CDR1 is DFQATT and CDR2 is SNEGSKA (reference sequence). DNA for the CDR3: TGCAGTGCCCAGACAGGGTTTAACACCGGGGAGCTGTTTTTT. This gives the protein CSAQTGFNTGELFF.

This clonotype was counted between two and nine times. The V gene is TRBV20-1, the J gene TRBJ2-5, with unresolved D. CDR1 DFQATT and CDR2 SNEGSKA come from the germline V gene (reference sequence). The CDR3 totals 11 residues. V was shortened by 0 bases and J by 10 bases, with 9 bases between the two germline ends. The CDR3 DNA reads as TGCAGTGCTAGAGATAGGCCTCGCCAGTACTTC. Protein: CSARDRPRQYF.

The chain joins TRBV4-1 to TRBJ2-7, with TRBD1 as a possible D gene (6 bases). The germline V gene has CDR1 MGHRA and CDR2 YSYEKL. The V end lost 4 bases, the J end lost 0 bases, and 10 bases lay between the germline ends. The CDR3 length is 14 residues. In nucleotides, the CDR3 is TGCGCCAGCAGCCTCCGGGACACCTCCTACGAGCAGTACTTC. Protein sequence: CASSLRDTSYEQYF.

This clonotype was counted at least ten times. The CDR3 sequence: CASSSFTGNEQYF. CDR3 DNA sequence: TGTGCCAGCAGTTCCTTCACAGGGAACGAGCAGTACTTC. The V call is TRBV12-3 or TRBV12-4, the J call TRBJ2-7, with D possibly TRBD1 on 6 matching bases. The V and J ends lost 4 bases and 5 bases respectively, with 12 bases between them. CDR3 length: 13 residues.

This clonotype turned up a few times. The chain has TRBV5-1 and TRBJ1-1; a possible D gene is TRBD1 (5 bases). Germline CDR1 and CDR2: SGHRS and YFSETQ. The CDR3 runs 14 residues. Trimming cost V 3 bases and J 5 bases, with 14 bases left between them. This CDR3 is CASSSRRGETEAFF. The CDR3 DNA follows: TGCGCCAGCAGCTCCCGACGGGGGGAGACTGAAGCTTTCTTT.

This clonotype was seen a handful of times. The chain has TRBV13 and TRBJ2-1; TRBD1 matches 8 bases. V trimming: 0 bases; J trimming: 5 bases; junction bases outside the gene matches: 12. The CDR3 is 18 residues long. Germline values: CDR1 PRHDT, CDR2 FYEKMQ (reference sequence). The CDR3 sequence: CASSLGFTPGTGNNEQFF. CDR3 nucleotides: TGTGCCAGCAGCTTAGGCTTTACTCCCGGGACAGGTAACAATGAGCAGTTCTTC.

This clonotype was seen at least ten times. The CDR3 coding sequence is TGCGCCAGCGGATGGGGCAGGGAGCAAGAGACCCAGTACTTC. Translating it yields CASGWGREQETQYF. The J gene is TRBJ2-5, the V gene TRBV5-1; tentatively, D is TRBD1 or TRBD2 (5 bases each). Trimming took off 7 bases at V and 2 bases at J, with 15 bases between the two ends. This CDR3 region has 14 residues. Germline V gene lookup returns CDR1 SGHRS and CDR2 YFSETQ. Based on the CDR3 plus reference TRBV5-1 and TRBJ2-5, the full variable domain is KAGVTQTPRYLIKTRGQQVTLSCSPISGHRSVSWYQQTPGQGLQFLFEYFSETQRNKGNFPGRFSGRQFSNSRSEMNVSTLELGDSALYLCASGWGREQETQYFGPGTRLLVL.

The chain couples TRBV25-1 to TRBJ1-1, with a tentative D call TRBD1 (5 bases). V was trimmed by 3 bases and J by 1 base, leaving 12 bases between them. Germline-derived CDR1 and CDR2 are MGHDK and SYGVNS. The CDR3 is 15 amino acids. The CDR3 nucleotides read TGTGCCAGCAGTGATCTGGTAGGGGCGAACACTGAAGCTTTCTTT. Encoded protein: CASSDLVGANTEAFF.

The DNA of the CDR3 is TGCGCCAGCAGTGAGTCGGGGACAGGGATCATGAACACTGAAGCTTTCTTT. Its protein is CASSESGTGIMNTEAFF. The chain recombines TRBV10-2 with TRBJ1-1; 9 bases map to TRBD1. The CDR3 has 17 amino acids. Trimming removed 0 bases from V and 0 bases from J; junction bases left unmatched: 5. The V gene's germline CDR1 is WSHSY and CDR2 SAAADI.

This clonotype appeared a few times. The chain combines TRBV7-2 with TRBJ2-1; possibly TRBD2 for D (6 bases). V shed 6 bases and J shed 3 bases, with 18 bases lying between them. Germline V gene lookup returns CDR1 SGHTA and CDR2 FQGNSA. The CDR3 has 16 residues. The chain's CDR3 is CASSLEGGVRYNEQFF. The CDR3 DNA reads TGTGCCAGCAGTCTTGAAGGAGGGGTCCGCTACAATGAGCAGTTCTTC.